These 10 T cell receptor beta chains share one sample of origin, sequenced in a study of shared T cell receptors in the human thymus. The repertoire was sequenced with immunoSEQ multiplex PCR; TCRdb's copy has only in-frame clones and lacks some. The repertoire holds hundreds of thousands of clones, with approximately 89% as singletons. The sample was also reused in another study, on human thymus T cells.

The material sequenced was thymocytes. Receptors were obtained from a boy under three years old with a congenital heart defect.

This chain uses TRBV25-1 with TRBJ1-3; 7 nucleotides agree with TRBD1. The CDR3 length is 17 residues. The germline V gene encodes CDR1 MGHDK and CDR2 SYGVNS. Trimming removed 1 base from V and 3 bases from J; junction bases left unmatched: 9. The CDR3 DNA reads TGTGCCAGCAGTGAATCCCCCACAGGGGTCGGTGGAAACACCATATATTTT. This encodes CASSESPTGVGGNTIYF.

This clone turned up a few times. The rearrangement joins TRBV4-1 to TRBJ1-5; D is undetermined. V was pared by 1 base and J by 1 base, with 5 bases between. CDR3 length: 14 residues. Germline V gives CDR1 MGHRA, CDR2 YSYEKL. CDR3 protein: CASSQVSSNQPQHF. CDR3 DNA: TGCGCCAGCAGCCAAGTTAGCAGCAATCAGCCCCAGCATTTT.

The chain is built from TRBV6-1 and TRBJ1-5; TRBD1 matches 9 bases. Germline V gene data show CDR1 as MNHNS and CDR2 as SASEGT. V lost 6 bases to trimming and J lost 5 bases; unmatched junction nucleotides: 8. The CDR3 extends over 15 amino acids. The CDR3 sequence is CASRPGQGFDQPQHF. DNA of the CDR3: TGTGCCAGCAGACCGGGACAGGGTTTCGATCAGCCCCAGCATTTT.

The rearrangement joins TRBV6-1 to TRBJ1-1, with 7 bases matching TRBD1. This CDR3 has 14 amino acids. Germline V gene lookup returns CDR1 MNHNS and CDR2 SASEGT. With V trimmed by 1 base and J by 1 base, 0 bases remained unmatched. CDR3 coding DNA: TGTGCCAGCAGTGAAGGACAGGGGAACACTGAAGCTTTCTTT. It translates to CASSEGQGNTEAFF.

The CDR3 sequence: CASIIQRVTDTQYF. In DNA form, the CDR3 reads TGTGCCAGCATTATCCAGCGGGTAACAGATACGCAGTATTTT. The chain has TRBV2 and TRBJ2-3; tentative D call: TRBD2 (6 bases). Germline CDR1 is SNHLY and CDR2 is FYNNEI. This CDR3 is 14 amino acids long. V was clipped by 7 bases and J by 3 bases, with 14 bases between them.

The V call is TRBV28, the J call TRBJ2-7; TRBD1 matches 7 bases. Germline V gives CDR1 MDHEN, CDR2 SYDVKM. With V trimmed by 4 bases and J by 6 bases, 12 bases remained unmatched. The CDR3 runs 15 residues. The CDR3 DNA follows: TGTGCCAGCAGTTCGGCTAGACAGGGAATATGCGAGCAGTACTTC. This encodes CASSSARQGICEQYF.

The chain joins TRBV15 to TRBJ1-4; a weak D match, TRBD1 (6 bases). The CDR3 consists of 13 residues. CDR1 LNHNV and CDR2 YYDKDF come from the germline V gene (reference sequence). V lost 11 bases and J 8 bases, leaving 18 bases between the germline ends. The CDR3, as DNA: TGTGCCGCCTCGGACAGACATACCGAAAAACTGTTTTTT. This translates into CAASDRHTEKLFF.

The V gene is TRBV30, the J gene TRBJ1-6; TRBD1 is a possible D gene (5 bases). This CDR3 contains 14 residues. Germline V gene sequence: CDR1 GTSNPN, CDR2 SVGIG (reference sequence). V shed 0 bases and J shed 5 bases, with 8 bases lying between them. CDR3 protein: CAWSVTRDNSPLHF. In DNA form, the CDR3 reads TGTGCCTGGAGTGTAACCAGGGATAATTCACCCCTCCACTTT.

Notes on this clone: Other DNA sequences within the sample encode an identical CDR3. In nucleotides, the CDR3 is TGTGCCAGCAGTTCAACAGGGAACTATGGCTACACCTTC. Amino acids: CASSSTGNYGYTF. The gene calls are TRBV7-8 and TRBJ1-2; possibly TRBD1 for D (6 bases). Trimming took off 6 bases at V and 2 bases at J, with 10 bases between the two ends. This CDR3 is 13 amino acids long. Germline-derived CDR1 and CDR2 are SGHVS and FQNEAQ.

This rearrangement joins TRBV28 to TRBJ1-6; D is unclear. In germline, CDR1 is MDHEN, CDR2 SYDVKM. Trimming pared 4 bases from V and 3 bases from J, leaving 10 bases between. The CDR3 runs to 15 residues. For the CDR3, the DNA is TGTGCCAGCAGTTCCCCGAGTAGCTATAATTCACCCCTCCACTTT. This sequence encodes CASSSPSSYNSPLHF. Based on the CDR3 plus reference TRBV28 and TRBJ1-6, the full variable domain is DVKVTQSSRYLVKRTGEKVFLECVQDMDHENMFWYRQDPGLGLRLIYFSYDVKMKEKGDIPEGYSVSREKKERFSLILESASTNQTSMYLCASSSPSSYNSPLHFGNGTRLTVT.